These 25 T cell receptor beta chains originate from one sample sequenced in a study of blood T cells in healthy people across ages. A sample-barcoded 5' primer and a J-beta primer mix were used in a second PCR of roughly 7 to 12 cycles. From the 5' RACE reads, TCRdb called clonotypes with MiXCR, one entry per CDR3 protein. The sample has about 930,000 distinct CDR3 sequences; roughly 29% are singletons. The sample was also linked to a second study, of T cells of mothers and their children.

The sample comprised blood. All receptors derive from a middle-aged woman in good health.

This clonotype occurred a few times. The chain employs TRBV11-2 and TRBJ2-3; D possibly uses TRBD1 or TRBD2 (5 bases each). The germline CDR1 and CDR2 sequences are SGHAT and FQNNGV. The V gene lost 2 bases and the J gene lost 6 bases, with 12 bases spanning the gap. CDR3 size: 14 residues. CDR3 nucleotide sequence: TGTGCCAGCAGCTTATCCGGGGCTTTGGATACGCAGTATTTT. Protein: CASSLSGALDTQYF.

This clonotype was recorded a few times. The rearrangement links TRBV14 to TRBJ2-7, with TRBD1 matching over 7 bases. Per germline, CDR1 SGHDN and CDR2 FVKESK. The trim removed 0 bases at V and 7 bases at J, leaving 6 bases unmatched. The CDR3 runs 14 residues. CDR3 in amino acids: CASSQDLSGGEQYF. The CDR3 DNA is TGTGCCAGCAGCCAAGATCTGTCAGGGGGAGAGCAGTACTTC.

This clonotype turned up a few times. The CDR3 DNA follows: TGTGCCAGCAGCCAAGTTTCGGCTAGCACAGATACGCAGTATTTT. Translation gives CASSQVSASTDTQYF. The V call is TRBV14, the J call TRBJ2-3; D uncertain. This CDR3 has 15 residues. Per the germline V gene, CDR1 is SGHDN and CDR2 is FVKESK. V was clipped by 1 base and J by 0 bases, with 8 bases between them. The full variable domain, in which reference TRBV14 and TRBJ2-3 provide the parts outside the CDR3, is EAGVTQFPSHSVIEKGQTVTLRCDPISGHDNLYWYRRVMGKEIKFLLHFVKESKQDESGMPNNRFLAERTGGTYSTLKVQPAELEDSGVYFCASSQVSASTDTQYFGPGTRLTVL.

In this sample, this clonotype turned up a few times. DNA for the CDR3: TGTGCCAGCAGAGTTCTAGAACGCGGGGAGCTGTTTTTT. Translation gives CASRVLERGELFF. V and J are TRBV2 and TRBJ2-2; unclear D gene. This CDR3 comprises 13 residues. Germline CDR1 SNHLY, CDR2 FYNNEI. V lost 6 bases and J lost 7, with 12 bases in between.

This clonotype was detected only a few times. J is TRBJ2-3 and V is TRBV27, with unresolved D. Trimming removed 2 bases from V and 0 bases from J, with 6 bases in between. CDR1 is MNHEY, CDR2 SMNVEV, per germline (reference sequence). CDR3 size: 14 residues. The CDR3 region is CASSLQFSTDTQYF. In nucleotides, the CDR3 is TGTGCCAGCAGTTTACAGTTTAGCACAGATACGCAGTATTTT.

The gene calls are TRBV20-1 and TRBJ1-1, with TRBD1 matching over 9 bases. The ends lost 3 bases at V and 3 bases at J; junction bases unmatched: 5. This CDR3 spans 14 amino acids. Germline CDR1 and CDR2: DFQATT and SNEGSKA (reference sequence). The CDR3 region is CSARGTGSHTEAFF. The DNA of the CDR3 is TGCAGTGCTAGGGGGACAGGGTCTCACACTGAAGCTTTCTTT.

V is TRBV9 and J is TRBJ1-4; D gene uncertain. The length of the CDR3 is 14 residues. The V end was cut by 1 base, the J end by 2 bases, with 6 bases between. Germline CDR1 reads SGDLS; CDR2 reads YYNGEE. The CDR3: CASSVSGTNEKLFF. The DNA for the CDR3 is TGTGCCAGCAGCGTATCTGGGACTAATGAAAAACTGTTTTTT.

The rearrangement links TRBV19 to TRBJ1-2, with 7 bases matching TRBD1. The junction had 22 bases not matched to a gene; V was cut back by 0 bases and J by 6 bases. The CDR3 sequence is 20 residues long. Germline V CDR1 and CDR2: LNHDA, SQIVND (reference sequence). CDR3 residues: CASSIDWFPRGDPYENGYTF. Written as DNA, the CDR3 is TGTGCCAGTAGTATAGATTGGTTCCCCAGGGGGGACCCCTATGAAAATGGCTACACCTTC. Supplemented by reference TRBV19 and TRBJ1-2, the full variable domain reads DGGITQSPKYLFRKEGQNVTLSCEQNLNHDAMYWYRQDPGQGLRLIYYSQIVNDFQKGDIAEGYSVSREKKESFPLTVTSAQKNPTAFYLCASSIDWFPRGDPYENGYTFGSGTRLTVV.

This clonotype was counted at least ten times. V and J are TRBV28 and TRBJ1-5; 8 bases are shared with TRBD1. Germline values: CDR1 MDHEN, CDR2 SYDVKM. Unmatched junction bases numbered 9, after V lost 6 bases and J lost 2 bases. CDR3 length equals 16 residues. The CDR3 DNA follows: TGTGCCAGCAGCTCCGCCTCCAGGGGGCGCAATCAGCCCCAGCATTTT. This codes for CASSSASRGRNQPQHF.

This chain joins TRBV28 and TRBJ2-4, with 10 bases lining up with TRBD2. The DNA end is more similar to TRBJ2-7, so the J call may be wrong. Germline values: CDR1 MDHEN, CDR2 SYDVKM. The CDR3 runs 17 residues. The CDR3 protein is CASRLRSSSGGLYEQYF. The CDR3 DNA sequence: TGTGCCAGCAGACTTCGGAGTTCTAGCGGGGGCCTCTACGAGCAGTACTTC.

The chain uses TRBV7-2 and TRBJ1-1; a possible D gene is TRBD1 (6 bases). V was trimmed by 7 bases and J by 4 bases, leaving 16 bases between them. The CDR3 is made up of 14 amino acids. Germline loops: CDR1 SGHTA, CDR2 FQGNSA. CDR3: CASNPPRGRTEAFF. In DNA, the CDR3 is TGTGCCAGCAACCCCCCCAGGGGACGCACTGAAGCTTTCTTT.

In this sample, this clonotype turned up once. A read error may be the cause here, since a much bigger clone is one base away. The chain combines TRBV4-1 with TRBJ2-3; tentative D call: TRBD2 (6 bases). The CDR3 length is 15 residues. The germline gives CDR1 MGHRA, CDR2 YSYEKL. CDR3 residues: CASSLTSVRSDAQYF. CDR3 DNA: TGCGCCAGCAGTCTGACTAGTGTCAGGTCAGATGCGCAGTATTTT.

As concerns this clonotype: A much larger clone differs by one base, so this may be a read error. The chain links TRBV7-2 to TRBJ2-6, with D perhaps TRBD1 (6 bases). The CDR3 length is 16 residues. The germline CDR1 and CDR2 sequences are SGHTA and FQGNSA. Here the CDR3 DNA reads TGTGCCGGCAGACCAGGGGTTGGGTCTGGGGCCAACGTCCTGACTTTC. The encoded protein is CAGRPGVGSGANVLTF.

This clonotype was recorded at least ten times. The J gene is TRBJ2-7, the V gene TRBV7-2; a weak D match, TRBD2 (5 bases). Deletions cut 3 bases from V and 9 bases from J, with 9 bases between. The CDR3 contains 11 residues. Germline V lookup: CDR1 SGHTA, CDR2 FQGNSA. The CDR3 loop reads CASSFQGRQYF. The CDR3 DNA reads TGTGCCAGCAGCTTCCAAGGGAGGCAGTACTTC.

This clonotype has a count of ten or more. This chain links TRBV3-1 with TRBJ2-7, with D uncertain. V was shortened by 1 base and J by 3 bases, with 4 bases between the two germline ends. CDR3 size: 12 residues. CDR1 LGHDT and CDR2 YNNKEL come from the germline V gene (reference sequence). The CDR3 loop is CASSQGLYEQYF. CDR3 DNA sequence: TGTGCCAGCAGCCAAGGACTCTACGAGCAGTACTTC.

This clonotype has a count of ten or more. This chain connects TRBV6-1 to TRBJ1-2; D is ambiguous. V was shortened by 1 base and J by 3 bases, with 6 bases between the two germline ends. CDR3 size: 13 residues. In germline, CDR1 is MNHNS, CDR2 SASEGT. The CDR3 region is CASSEDTYYGYTF. The CDR3, as DNA: TGTGCCAGCAGTGAAGACACTTACTATGGCTACACCTTC.

This chain uses TRBV15 with TRBJ2-5; the match to TRBD1 covers 8 bases. Germline V gene sequence: CDR1 LNHNV, CDR2 YYDKDF (reference sequence). With 0 bases clipped from V and 6 bases from J, the junction kept 3 bases outside the gene matches. CDR3 length: 14 residues. Here the CDR3 DNA reads TGTGCCACCAGCAGAGATTGGACAGGGCAGACCCAGTACTTC. Protein sequence: CATSRDWTGQTQYF.

Concerning this clonotype: It may be a read error: a sequence one base away is much more abundant. The rearrangement uses TRBV15 and TRBJ1-1; D call uncertain. Germline values: CDR1 LNHNV, CDR2 YYDKDF (reference sequence). The CDR3 is made up of 15 amino acids. V was clipped by 1 base and J by 1 base, with 10 bases between them. The CDR3 protein is CATSRGKGANTEAFF. The CDR3 nucleotides read TGTGCCACCAGCAGAGGAAAGGGCGCGAACACTGAAGCTTTCTTT. The full variable domain, in which reference TRBV15 and TRBJ1-1 provide the parts outside the CDR3, is DAMVIQNPRYQVTQFGKPVTLSCSQTLNHNVMYWYQQKSSQAPKLLFHYYDKDFNNEADTPDNFQSRRPNTSFCFLDIRSPGLGDTAMYLCATSRGKGANTEAFFGQGTRLTVV.

This clonotype occurred many times. CDR3 nucleotide sequence: TGCAGTGCTAGAGGGACAGGGTACGCTGAAGCTTTCTTT. Encoded protein: CSARGTGYAEAFF. The chain is built from TRBV20-1 and TRBJ1-1; 8 nucleotides line up with TRBD1. Germline CDR1 DFQATT, CDR2 SNEGSKA (reference sequence). Trimming at V came to 1 base and at J to 6 bases, leaving 4 bases not matched to a gene. CDR3 length equals 13 residues.

The V and J genes are TRBV19 and TRBJ2-4, with TRBD2 matching over 13 bases. The DNA matches TRBJ2-7 better at its end, which makes the J call doubtful. Germline CDR1 reads LNHDA; CDR2 reads SQIVND (reference sequence). This CDR3 has 14 residues. CDR3 residues: CASRGTSGIYEQYF. In nucleotides, the CDR3 is TGTGCCAGTAGGGGGACTAGCGGGATATACGAGCAGTACTTC.

As regards this clonotype: This may be a read error: a much more frequent sequence differs by one nucleotide. Here the CDR3 DNA reads TGTGCCAGCGGCACCCATGGGACTAGAGGGAACAATGAGCAGTTCTTC. Protein sequence: CASGTHGTRGNNEQFF. This chain uses TRBV7-3 with TRBJ2-1; TRBD2 matches 8 bases. The CDR3 consists of 16 residues. V shed 8 bases, J shed 5 bases, and the junction held 14 bases outside the gene matches. From germline, CDR1 is SGHTA and CDR2 FQGTGA.

The sample holds many counts of this clonotype. This chain joins TRBV20-1 and TRBJ2-2; D is unclear. Germline CDR1 reads DFQATT; CDR2 reads SNEGSKA (reference sequence). The CDR3 covers 18 residues. Trimming stripped 0 bases from V and 1 base from J, with 18 bases between. The CDR3 bases are TGCAGTGCTAGAGATGACGGCGGAAGAAATTGGAACACCGGGGAGCTGTTTTTT. Protein: CSARDDGGRNWNTGELFF.

This clonotype was seen a few times. This sequence may be a read error, since a much larger clone differs from it by one base. CDR3 sequence: CASSWLAGSETQFF. As DNA, the CDR3 is TGCGCCAGCAGTTGGCTAGCGGGTTCTGAGACCCAGTTCTTC. This chain joins TRBV10-2 and TRBJ2-1; 8 bases map to TRBD2. J lost 13 bases, V lost 5 bases, and 13 bases had no gene match. This CDR3 has 14 residues. The germline CDR1 and CDR2 sequences are WSHSY and SAAADI.

This clonotype showed up just a few times. The chain carries TRBV20-1 and TRBJ2-3, with TRBD2 identical over 16 bases. Per the germline V gene, CDR1 is DFQATT and CDR2 is SNEGSKA (reference sequence). Losses at the gene ends were 6 bases for V and 4 bases for J; bases not matched to a gene: 16. This CDR3 region has 19 residues. Here the CDR3 DNA reads TGCAGTGCACACACCGGGACCTCCGGGACTAGCGGGGGGGCAGATACGCAGTATTTT. Protein product: CSAHTGTSGTSGGADTQYF.

This clonotype was observed at least ten times. The chain uses TRBV27 and TRBJ2-7; 7 bases align to TRBD1. The V segment lost 4 bases and the J segment 3 bases; nucleotides outside the gene matches: 9. The germline V gene encodes CDR1 MNHEY and CDR2 SMNVEV (reference sequence). The CDR3 covers 15 residues. CDR3 amino acids: CASSSPLTGSYEQYF. CDR3 bases: TGTGCCAGCAGTTCCCCCTTGACAGGGAGCTACGAGCAGTACTTC.